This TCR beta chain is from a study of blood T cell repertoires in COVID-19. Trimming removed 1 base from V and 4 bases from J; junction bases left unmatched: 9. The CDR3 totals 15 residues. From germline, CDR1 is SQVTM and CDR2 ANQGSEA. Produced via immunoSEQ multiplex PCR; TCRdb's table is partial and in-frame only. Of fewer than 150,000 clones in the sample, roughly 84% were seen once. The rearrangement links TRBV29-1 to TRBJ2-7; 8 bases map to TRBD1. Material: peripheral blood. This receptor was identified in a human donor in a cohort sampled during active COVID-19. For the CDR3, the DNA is TGCAGCGTTGAAGGGCCCCCGGGACAGGAATACGAGCAGTACTTC. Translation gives CSVEGPPGQEYEQYF.